This TCR beta chain was sequenced for a study of blood T cell repertoires in COVID-19. CDR3 length: 15 residues. Germline V lookup: CDR1 SGHVS, CDR2 FQNEAQ. V lost 5 bases to trimming and J lost 1 base, with 13 bases between them. Some clones are missing from TCRdb's copy, which holds only in-frame ones; the method was immunoSEQ multiplex PCR. There are approximately 350,000 clones in the sample; 85% to 90% occur only once, and approximately 1% lies in the top ten. Cohort allocation depended upon clinical history that participants reported. Symptom resolution, clearance, or two negative PCRs marked donors in Cohort 3 as recovered.

The sequenced sample was PBMCs or T cells enriched from blood (not recorded which). The chain combines TRBV7-8 with TRBJ2-3, with D unclear. The source is a young man who had recovered from COVID-19. The CDR3 DNA reads as TGTGCCAGCAGCAAGAAGGTAGGAGGCACAGATACGCAGTATTTT. Protein: CASSKKVGGTDTQYF.